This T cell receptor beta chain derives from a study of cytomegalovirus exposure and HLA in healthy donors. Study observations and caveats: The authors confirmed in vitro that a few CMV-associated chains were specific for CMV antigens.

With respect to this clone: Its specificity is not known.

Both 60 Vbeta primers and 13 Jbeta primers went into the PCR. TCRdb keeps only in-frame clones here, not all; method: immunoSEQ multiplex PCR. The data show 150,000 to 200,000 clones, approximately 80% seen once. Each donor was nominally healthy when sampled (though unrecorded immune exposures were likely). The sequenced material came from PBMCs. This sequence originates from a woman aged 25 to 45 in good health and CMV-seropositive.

CDR3 residues: CASSELIWDRGPYNSPLHF. The DNA for the CDR3 is TGTGCCAGCAGTGAACTCATATGGGACAGGGGTCCCTATAATTCACCCCTCCACTTT. This rearrangement joins TRBV6-1 to TRBJ1-6; 10 bases line up with TRBD1. This CDR3 spans 19 amino acids. V lost 2 bases, J lost 2 bases, and 9 bases stayed unmatched. CDR1 and CDR2 from the germline V gene are MNHNS and SASEGT.